Listed below are T cell receptor beta chains from one sample, sequenced in a study of graft-versus-host responses after intestinal transplantation. The data were produced by immunoSEQ multiplex PCR, yet TCRdb's version contains in-frame clones alone and is incomplete. The sample includes about 88,000 clones, 75% to 95% of them seen just once. For these receptors, no antigen is known. The sequences come from unstimulated CD4+ T cells sorted from spleen or lymph node cells, collected before transplant. The receptors come from a human donor who was the organ donor for an intestinal transplant. Both conserved end residues are trimmed from each CDR3. A D gene is named only where the DNA matches it firmly. Only part of the rows carry a size: once, few, many, or a class if the clone is expanded.

D gene	clone size	V gene	J gene	CDR3 protein
TRBD2	.	TRBV7-8	TRBJ2-7	ASSFTRTSSYEQY
.	few	TRBV11-3	TRBJ2-2	ASSLGSGTGELF
TRBD1	.	TRBV30	TRBJ1-2	ARQGDRGFNYGYT
.	.	TRBV6-5	TRBJ1-3	ASSRDNRFGNTIY
TRBD2	.	TRBV7-9	.	ASSPGGALGYEQY
TRBD1	.	TRBV27	TRBJ2-2	ASIPTPPGTGAGELF
.	.	TRBV5-5	TRBJ2-1	ASIAYLDSYNEQF
.	.	TRBV18	TRBJ1-2	ASSPGPYYGYT
.	.	TRBV29-1	TRBJ2-1	RTQGGVDNEQF
TRBD2	.	TRBV5-1	TRBJ2-3	ASSLVGSGSQRTDTQY